This T cell receptor beta chain was identified during a study of blood T cell repertoires in COVID-19. In the study overall: The analysed material was cDNA or gDNA that came from T cells, B-cell-depleted T cells, or PBMCs.

A Seattle source enrolled patients during active infection and followed them longitudinally. This clone has more than one count but fewer than ten. Assay used: immunoSEQ multiplex PCR; TCRdb lists only in-frame clones, some missing. The sample yields roughly 140,000 clones, approximately 84% seen once. Trimming removed 4 bases at V and 5 bases at J, with 12 bases between. Germline loops: CDR1 LNHDA, CDR2 SQIVND (reference sequence). The CDR3 covers 14 residues. The sequenced sample consisted of peripheral blood. This rearrangement joins TRBV19 to TRBJ1-5, with D unclear. The source is a woman aged 60 to 75 with COVID-19, enrolled during active disease. The CDR3 sequence: CASSSWEKDQPQHF. CDR3 in DNA: TGTGCCAGTAGTAGTTGGGAGAAGGATCAGCCCCAGCATTTT.